The clone carrying this TCR beta chain showed up many times. Its antigen is unidentified. This sample is drawn from a study of blood T cells in healthy people across ages. Study-level results: A roughly linear age-dependent decrease characterized TCR beta diversity per million T cells.

Next came a second PCR, run for about 7 to 12 cycles, which used a sample-barcoded 5' primer along with a J-beta primer mix. The authors tagged each cDNA molecule using a template-switch adaptor with 12 random nucleotides. TCRdb itself ran the 5' RACE reads through MiXCR, one entry per CDR3 protein. The sample consists of some 1.5 million distinct CDR3 sequences, about 42% of them appearing once. V lost 5 bases to trimming and J lost 0 bases; unmatched junction nucleotides: 5. The CDR3 is 15 amino acids. In germline, CDR1 is MNHNS, CDR2 SASEGT. Input material: blood. The TCR was taken from a woman between 18 and 30 years old in good health. V usage is TRBV6-1 and J usage is TRBJ2-7, with TRBD2 matching 9 bases. The CDR3 region is CASSPLAGSSYEQYF. The CDR3 nucleotides read TGTGCCAGCAGTCCTCTAGCGGGAAGCTCCTACGAGCAGTACTTC.